The 18 T cell receptor beta chains listed next were all sequenced from one sample in a study of Ad26.COV2.S vaccination and SARS-CoV-2 variants. Treatment reported: roughly 18 received Ad26.COV2.S at low or high dose, single or two shots; 5 received placebo; per-sample allocation not given. Samples came from day 63 after the first vaccine or placebo injection. Libraries were prepared by immunoSEQ multiplex PCR; TCRdb keeps only in-frame clonotypes and omits some of them. The repertoire includes about 390,000 clones, 88% of them detected once, and 3.5% sits in the top ten. The sequences come from peripheral blood, collected in a trial of Ad26.COV2.S vaccine versus placebo. The receptors come from a person between 18 and 65 years old who received the Ad26.COV2.S COVID-19 vaccine or a placebo.

The table lists this clone with a count of one. This chain uses TRBV5-1 with TRBJ2-1; no clear D. V lost 2 bases and J 4 bases, leaving 7 bases between the germline ends. The CDR3 sequence is 13 residues long. CDR1 and CDR2 from the germline V gene are SGHRS and YFSETQ. This CDR3 is CASSLNQYNEQFF. CDR3 nucleotide sequence: TGCGCCAGCAGCTTAAATCAGTACAATGAGCAGTTCTTC. Based on the CDR3 plus reference TRBV5-1 and TRBJ2-1, the full variable domain is KAGVTQTPRYLIKTRGQQVTLSCSPISGHRSVSWYQQTPGQGLQFLFEYFSETQRNKGNFPGRFSGRQFSNSRSEMNVSTLELGDSALYLCASSLNQYNEQFFGPGTRLTVL.

V and J are TRBV6-5 and TRBJ1-2, with TRBD1 identical over 7 bases. Unmatched junction bases numbered 6, after V lost 5 bases and J lost 0 bases. CDR1 is MNHEY and CDR2 is SVGAGI in the germline V gene. The CDR3 length is 15 residues. CDR3 amino acids: CASSTTGETNYGYTF. The CDR3 nucleotides read TGTGCCAGCAGTACTACAGGGGAAACTAACTATGGCTACACCTTC.

This clone came up a few times. The chain combines TRBV6-1 with TRBJ2-7; 9 positions match TRBD2. CDR3 length: 15 residues. V was clipped by 3 bases and J by 0 bases; unmatched bases: 3. Germline lookup yields CDR1 MNHNS and CDR2 SASEGT. The CDR3 DNA is TGTGCCAGCAGTGACGCGGGGGGGCCCTCCTACGAGCAGTACTTC. Its translation is CASSDAGGPSYEQYF.

This rearrangement joins TRBV6-1 to TRBJ1-5; tentative D call: TRBD1 (5 bases). Germline values: CDR1 MNHNS, CDR2 SASEGT. The CDR3 covers 14 residues. The V end was cut by 2 bases, the J end by 9 bases, with 14 bases between. CDR3 protein: CASSERDPRRPQHF. The CDR3 DNA reads as TGTGCCAGCAGTGAAAGGGACCCTCGGAGGCCCCAGCATTTT.

This sequence joins TRBV3-1 (or the pseudogene TRBV3-2) and TRBJ2-1; D might be TRBD1 (6 bases). V lost 2 bases, J lost 7 bases, and 12 bases lay in between. CDR1 is LGHDT and CDR2 is YNNKEL in the germline V gene (reference sequence). This CDR3 contains 14 residues. CDR3 sequence (DNA): TGTGCCAGCAGCCAATTGGACAGCCCGAATGAGCAGTTCTTC. This translates into CASSQLDSPNEQFF.

This chain joins TRBV5-1 and TRBJ2-7; unclear D gene. The CDR3 runs to 14 residues. V was clipped by 5 bases and J by 0 bases, with 12 bases between them. Germline V gene lookup returns CDR1 SGHRS and CDR2 YFSETQ. The CDR3, as DNA: TGCGCCAGCAGTTCACAAATCCCCTCCTACGAGCAGTACTTC. It translates to CASSSQIPSYEQYF.

As regards this clone: The identical CDR3 is also encoded by other nucleotide sequences in the sample. This chain links TRBV12-3 or TRBV12-4 with TRBJ2-7; weak D call: TRBD1 (6 bases). The CDR3 totals 13 residues. The V gene lost 5 bases and the J gene lost 2 bases, with 10 bases spanning the gap. The CDR3 here is CASSSTGTYEQYF. CDR3 coding DNA: TGTGCCAGCAGTAGCACAGGGACCTACGAGCAGTACTTC.

The V call is TRBV28, the J call TRBJ1-5; D remains unclear. The V end was cut by 2 bases, the J end by 0 bases, with 5 bases between. The CDR3 loop spans 14 amino acids. CDR1 is MDHEN, CDR2 SYDVKM, per germline. CDR3 coding DNA: TGTGCCAGCAGTTTAGAGCATAGCAATCAGCCCCAGCATTTT. This codes for CASSLEHSNQPQHF.

This chain joins TRBV5-1 and TRBJ1-3, with TRBD1 as a possible D gene (5 bases). V lost 0 bases and J lost 3, with 10 bases in between. Germline values: CDR1 SGHRS, CDR2 YFSETQ. CDR3 size: 15 residues. The CDR3 sequence is CASSLDPGSGNTIYF. As DNA, the CDR3 is TGCGCCAGCAGCTTGGATCCAGGGAGTGGAAACACCATATATTTT.

The chain couples TRBV7-6 to TRBJ1-2; tentative D call: TRBD1 (5 bases). Germline-derived CDR1 and CDR2 are SGHVS and FNYEAQ. The CDR3 is 12 amino acids. The germline V and J ends were trimmed by 5 bases and 7 bases, with 11 bases remaining between them. As DNA, the CDR3 is TGTGCCAGCAGCCCGGCCCAGGGTGGCTACACCTTC. It yields the protein CASSPAQGGYTF. The full variable domain, its missing parts supplied by reference TRBV7-6 and TRBJ1-2, is GAGVSQSPRYKVTKRGQDVALRCDPISGHVSLYWYRQALGQGPEFLTYFNYEAQQDKSGLPNDRFSAERPEGSISTLTIQRTEQRDSAMYRCASSPAQGGYTFGSGTRLTVV.

V usage is TRBV11-2 and J usage is TRBJ2-7; 8 nucleotides line up with TRBD1. V lost 5 bases to trimming and J lost 4 bases; unmatched junction nucleotides: 10. There are 15 residues in the CDR3. Germline V gene lookup returns CDR1 SGHAT and CDR2 FQNNGV. The CDR3 loop reads CASSILRDRSYEQYF. The CDR3 DNA reads TGTGCCAGCAGCATTCTCCGGGACAGGTCGTACGAGCAGTACTTC.

J is TRBJ1-1 and V is TRBV11-3; D may be TRBD1 (5 bases). V was pared by 11 bases and J by 5 bases, with 15 bases between. This CDR3 contains 12 residues. Germline-derived CDR1 and CDR2 are SGHNT and YENEEA. The CDR3 is CASTQGRTEAFF. The CDR3 DNA reads as TGTGCCTCGACCCAGGGTCGGACTGAAGCTTTCTTT.

The genes are TRBV5-5 and TRBJ1-4, with D possibly matching TRBD1 (5 bases). In germline, CDR1 is SGHKS, CDR2 YYEKEE (reference sequence). The germline V and J ends were trimmed by 0 bases and 7 bases, with 7 bases remaining between them. The CDR3 length is 13 residues. DNA of the CDR3: TGTGCCAGCAGCTTGGGGGGGAGTGAAAAACTGTTTTTT. Its translation is CASSLGGSEKLFF.

The chain is built from TRBV5-1 and TRBJ2-7; a weak D match, TRBD2 (7 bases). Trimming cost V 9 bases and J 2 bases, with 21 bases left between them. Germline lookup yields CDR1 SGHRS and CDR2 YFSETQ. This CDR3 has 15 amino acids. CDR3 amino acids: CANPQRGGDPYEQYF. CDR3 sequence (DNA): TGCGCCAACCCGCAGCGAGGGGGGGATCCCTACGAGCAGTACTTC.

The chain is built from TRBV24-1 and TRBJ2-1; D possibly corresponds to TRBD1 (5 bases). There are 12 residues in the CDR3. The V gene's germline CDR1 is KGHDR and CDR2 SFDVKD. The ends were cut back, 9 bases at V and 7 bases at J, with 12 bases in the middle. The CDR3 protein is CATGNRRNEQFF. CDR3 sequence (DNA): TGTGCCACCGGGAACAGGCGGAATGAGCAGTTCTTC.

The chain is built from TRBV4-1 and TRBJ2-2, with no clear D. Trimming stripped 3 bases from V and 3 bases from J, with 2 bases between. CDR3 length: 12 amino acids. Germline V gives CDR1 MGHRA, CDR2 YSYEKL. The CDR3, as DNA: TGCGCCAGCAGCCATTACACCGGGGAGCTGTTTTTT. This encodes CASSHYTGELFF.

This chain connects TRBV5-4 to TRBJ2-5; D possibly corresponds to TRBD2 (6 bases). The length of the CDR3 is 15 residues. V was clipped by 4 bases and J by 0 bases, with 13 bases between them. The V gene's germline CDR1 is SGHNT and CDR2 YYREEE (reference sequence). The CDR3 spells CASSPGGLDQETQYF. The CDR3 nucleotides read TGTGCCAGCAGCCCCGGAGGGCTCGACCAAGAGACCCAGTACTTC.

The chain uses TRBV6-5 and TRBJ1-2; D is unresolved. From germline, CDR1 is MNHEY and CDR2 SVGAGI. V lost 6 bases, J lost 4 bases, and 15 bases lay in between. The CDR3 is made up of 14 amino acids. This chain's CDR3 is CASRFHMGVYGYTF. The CDR3 coding sequence is TGTGCCAGCAGGTTTCACATGGGTGTCTATGGCTACACCTTC.